The clone carrying this TCR beta chain showed up just a few times. The germline gives CDR1 SGDLS, CDR2 YYNGEE. Trimming stripped 4 bases from V and 10 bases from J, with 15 bases between. There are 14 residues in the CDR3. The data stem from a study of neoadjuvant anti-PD-1 for oral cavity cancer. The table came from immunoSEQ multiplex PCR; TCRdb's copy has only in-frame clones and leaves some out. The table records 11,000 to 15,000 clones, approximately 70% of them present only once. No culture or expansion preceded analysis of these blood cells. This receptor was taken from a person aged 40 to 85 with oral cavity squamous cell carcinoma. This sample comprised PBMCs, obtained before nivolumab (anti-PD-1) treatment. This rearrangement joins TRBV9 to TRBJ1-6; D remains ambiguous. The CDR3 loop reads CASSTTPDGSPLHF. The CDR3 region has the DNA TGTGCCAGCAGCACGACTCCCGACGGCTCACCCCTCCACTTT.